Described below is a single T cell receptor (beta chain) sequence and its context. Authors' data handling: Cell counts per sample came from amplifying reference gene primers. The repertoire was sequenced with immunoSEQ multiplex PCR; TCRdb's copy has only in-frame clones and lacks some. V, J and clone size are taken as reported in that table, and D and trimming were inferred from the DNA itself. The sample holds 250,000 to 400,000 clones, 85% to 90% seen once. This record comes from a study of blood T cell repertoires in COVID-19. Study-wide context: Acute-phase and convalescent COVID-19 samples originated in the United States, Italy and Spain. PBMCs, B-cell-depleted T cells, or T cells were the source of the cDNA or gDNA that made up the material.

During active infection, Seattle patients enrolled and were then monitored through disease. This TCR was sampled from a woman younger than 45 with COVID-19, enrolled during active disease. Source material: peripheral blood.

CDR3 nucleotides: TGTGCCAGCAGCAAGGGACTAGCGGGCTCCGCGAACACCGGGGAGCTGTTTTTT. Protein product: CASSKGLAGSANTGELFF. The V gene is TRBV7-6, the J gene TRBJ2-2, with TRBD2 matching over 12 bases. Germline V gene data show CDR1 as SGHVS and CDR2 as FNYEAQ. The CDR3 sequence is 18 residues long. V trimming: 5 bases; J trimming: 0 bases; junction bases outside the gene matches: 7.